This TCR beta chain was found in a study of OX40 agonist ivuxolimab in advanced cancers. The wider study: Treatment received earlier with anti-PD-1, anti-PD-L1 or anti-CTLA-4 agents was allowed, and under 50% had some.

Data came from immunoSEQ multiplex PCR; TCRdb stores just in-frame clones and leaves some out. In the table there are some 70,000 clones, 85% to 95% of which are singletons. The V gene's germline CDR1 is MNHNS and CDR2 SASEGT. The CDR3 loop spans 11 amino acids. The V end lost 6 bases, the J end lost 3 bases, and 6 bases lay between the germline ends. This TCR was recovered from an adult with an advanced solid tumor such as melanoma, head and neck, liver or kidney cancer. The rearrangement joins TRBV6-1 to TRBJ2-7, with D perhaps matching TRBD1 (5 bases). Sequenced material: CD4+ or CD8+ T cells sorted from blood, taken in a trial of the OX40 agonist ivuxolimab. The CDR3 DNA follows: TGTGCCAGCAGGGACAACTACGAGCAGTACTTC. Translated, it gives CASRDNYEQYF.